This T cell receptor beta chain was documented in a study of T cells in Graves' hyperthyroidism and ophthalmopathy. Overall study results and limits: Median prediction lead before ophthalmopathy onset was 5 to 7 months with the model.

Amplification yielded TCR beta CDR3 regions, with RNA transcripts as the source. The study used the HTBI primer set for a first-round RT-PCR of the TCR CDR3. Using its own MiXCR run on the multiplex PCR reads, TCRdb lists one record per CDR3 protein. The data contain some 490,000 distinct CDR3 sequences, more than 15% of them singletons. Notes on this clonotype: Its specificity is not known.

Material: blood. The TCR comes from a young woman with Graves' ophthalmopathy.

This CDR3 is CASSYPSGRGTGELFF. The CDR3 bases are TGTGCCAGCAGCTACCCTAGCGGGAGGGGCACCGGGGAGCTGTTTTTT. The gene calls are TRBV6-1 and TRBJ2-2; 12 bases are a match to TRBD2. This CDR3 has 16 amino acids. V lost 6 bases and J lost 4; bases outside the gene matches: 6. Germline V gene sequence: CDR1 MNHNS, CDR2 SASEGT.